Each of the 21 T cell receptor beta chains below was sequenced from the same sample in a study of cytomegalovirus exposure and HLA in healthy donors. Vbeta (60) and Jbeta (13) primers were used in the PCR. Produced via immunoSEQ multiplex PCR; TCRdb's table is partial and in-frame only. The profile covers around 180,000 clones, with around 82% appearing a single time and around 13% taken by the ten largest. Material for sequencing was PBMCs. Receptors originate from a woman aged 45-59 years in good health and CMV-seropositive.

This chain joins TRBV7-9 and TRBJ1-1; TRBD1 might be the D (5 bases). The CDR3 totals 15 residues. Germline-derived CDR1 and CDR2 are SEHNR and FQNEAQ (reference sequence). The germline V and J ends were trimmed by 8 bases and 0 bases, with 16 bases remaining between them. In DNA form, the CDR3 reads TGTGCCAGCTCGCCGGGACTGTTCATGAACACTGAAGCTTTCTTT. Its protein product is CASSPGLFMNTEAFF. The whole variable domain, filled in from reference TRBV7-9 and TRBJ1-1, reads DTGVSQNPRHKITKRGQNVTFRCDPISEHNRLYWYRQTLGQGPEFLTYFQNEAQLEKSRLLSDRFSAERPKGSFSTLEIQRTEQGDSAMYLCASSPGLFMNTEAFFGQGTRLTVV.

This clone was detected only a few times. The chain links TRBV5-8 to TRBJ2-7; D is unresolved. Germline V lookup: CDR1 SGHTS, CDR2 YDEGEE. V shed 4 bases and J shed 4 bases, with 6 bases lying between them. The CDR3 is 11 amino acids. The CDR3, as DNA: TGTGCCAGCAGCCCGACTTACGAGCAGTACTTC. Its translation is CASSPTYEQYF.

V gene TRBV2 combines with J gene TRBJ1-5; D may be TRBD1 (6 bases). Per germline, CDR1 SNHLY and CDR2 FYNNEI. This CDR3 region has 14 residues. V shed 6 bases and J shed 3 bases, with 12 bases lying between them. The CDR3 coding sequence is TGTGCCAGCAGGAACACAGGGAACAATCAGCCCCAGCATTTT. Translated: CASRNTGNNQPQHF.

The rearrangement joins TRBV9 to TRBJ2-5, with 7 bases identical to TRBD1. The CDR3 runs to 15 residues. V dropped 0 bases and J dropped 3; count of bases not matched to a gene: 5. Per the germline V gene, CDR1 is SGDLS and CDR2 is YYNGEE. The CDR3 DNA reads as TGTGCCAGCAGCGTAGCGGGGACAGTGAAAGAGACCCAGTACTTC. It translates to CASSVAGTVKETQYF. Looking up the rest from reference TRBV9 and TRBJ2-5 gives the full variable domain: DSGVTQTPKHLITATGQRVTLRCSPRSGDLSVYWYQQSLDQGLQFLIQYYNGEERAKGNILERFSAQQFPDLHSELNLSSLELGDSALYFCASSVAGTVKETQYFGPGTRLLVL.

CDR3 nucleotide sequence: TGTGCCAGAAGCTCGGACTGTAGCTCCTATAATTCACCCCTCCACTTT. Amino acids: CARSSDCSSYNSPLHF. The chain employs TRBV5-3 and TRBJ1-6, with D unclear. TRBV5-3 is classed as an ORF, of uncertain function. There are 16 residues in the CDR3. The V and J ends lost 3 bases and 0 bases respectively, with 10 bases between them.

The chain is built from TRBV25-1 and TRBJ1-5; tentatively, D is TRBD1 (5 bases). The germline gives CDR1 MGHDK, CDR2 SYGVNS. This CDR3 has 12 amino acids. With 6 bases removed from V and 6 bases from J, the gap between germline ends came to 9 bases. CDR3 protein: CASRTVPQPQHF. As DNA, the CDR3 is TGTGCCAGCAGGACAGTCCCTCAGCCCCAGCATTTT.

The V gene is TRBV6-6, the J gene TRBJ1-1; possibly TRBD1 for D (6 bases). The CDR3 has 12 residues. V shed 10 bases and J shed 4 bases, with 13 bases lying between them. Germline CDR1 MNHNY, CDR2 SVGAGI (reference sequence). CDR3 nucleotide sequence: TGTGCCATTTCCCAGGGGCGCACTGAAGCTTTCTTT. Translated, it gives CAISQGRTEAFF.

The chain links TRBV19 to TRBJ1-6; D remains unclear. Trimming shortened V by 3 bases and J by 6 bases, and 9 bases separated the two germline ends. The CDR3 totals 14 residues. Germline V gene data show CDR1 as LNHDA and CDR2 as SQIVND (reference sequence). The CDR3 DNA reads TGTGCCAGTAGTATGGCAGAAACTAATTCACCCCTCCACTTT. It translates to CASSMAETNSPLHF.

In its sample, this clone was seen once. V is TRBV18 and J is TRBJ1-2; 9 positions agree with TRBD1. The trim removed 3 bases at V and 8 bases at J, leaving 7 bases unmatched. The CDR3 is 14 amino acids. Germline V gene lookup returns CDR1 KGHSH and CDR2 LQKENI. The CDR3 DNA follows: TGTGCCAGCTCACCTTTCGGGACAGGGAGCGGCTACACCTTC. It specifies CASSPFGTGSGYTF.

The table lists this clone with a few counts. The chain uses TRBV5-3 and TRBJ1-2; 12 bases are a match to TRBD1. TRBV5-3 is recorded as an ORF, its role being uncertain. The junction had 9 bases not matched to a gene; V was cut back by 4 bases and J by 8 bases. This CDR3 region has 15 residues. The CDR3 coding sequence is TGTGCCAGAAGCCCGTACCGGGACAGGGGGCGAGGCTACACCTTC. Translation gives CARSPYRDRGRGYTF.

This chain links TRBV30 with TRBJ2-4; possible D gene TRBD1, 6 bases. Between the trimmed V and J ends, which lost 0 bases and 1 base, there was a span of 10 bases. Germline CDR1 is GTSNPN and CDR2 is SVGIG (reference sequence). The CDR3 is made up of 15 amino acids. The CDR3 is CAWSVTGFAKNIQYF. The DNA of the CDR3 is TGTGCCTGGAGTGTTACAGGGTTTGCCAAAAACATTCAGTACTTC.

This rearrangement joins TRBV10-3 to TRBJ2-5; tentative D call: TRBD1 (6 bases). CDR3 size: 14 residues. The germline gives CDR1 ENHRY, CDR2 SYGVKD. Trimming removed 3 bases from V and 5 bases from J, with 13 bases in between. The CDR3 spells CAISDRGNGETQYF. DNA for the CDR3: TGTGCCATCAGTGACAGGGGCAATGGGGAGACCCAGTACTTC.

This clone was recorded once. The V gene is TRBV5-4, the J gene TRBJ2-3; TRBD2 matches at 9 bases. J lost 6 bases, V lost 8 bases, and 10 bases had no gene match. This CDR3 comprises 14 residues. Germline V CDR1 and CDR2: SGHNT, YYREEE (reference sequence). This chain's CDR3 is CASSYGGGVDTQYF. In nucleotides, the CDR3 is TGTGCCAGTTCGTACGGCGGGGGGGTCGATACGCAGTATTTT.

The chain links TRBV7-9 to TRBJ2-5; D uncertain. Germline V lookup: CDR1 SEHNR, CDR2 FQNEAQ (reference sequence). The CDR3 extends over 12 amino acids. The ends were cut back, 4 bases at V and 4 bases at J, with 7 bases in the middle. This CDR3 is CASSSLAETQYF. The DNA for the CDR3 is TGTGCCAGCAGCTCCCTGGCAGAGACCCAGTACTTC.

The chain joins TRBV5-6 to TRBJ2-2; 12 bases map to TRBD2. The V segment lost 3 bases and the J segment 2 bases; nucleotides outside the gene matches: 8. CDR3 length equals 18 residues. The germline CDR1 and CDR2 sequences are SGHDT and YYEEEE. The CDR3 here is CASSSLPGLAGNTGELFF. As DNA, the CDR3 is TGTGCCAGCAGCTCACTTCCGGGACTAGCGGGTAACACCGGGGAGCTGTTTTTT. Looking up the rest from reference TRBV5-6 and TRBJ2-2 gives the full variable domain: DAGVTQSPTHLIKTRGQQVTLRCSPKSGHDTVSWYQQALGQGPQFIFQYYEEEERQRGNFPDRFSGHQFPNYSSELNVNALLLGDSALYLCASSSLPGLAGNTGELFFGEGSRLTVL.

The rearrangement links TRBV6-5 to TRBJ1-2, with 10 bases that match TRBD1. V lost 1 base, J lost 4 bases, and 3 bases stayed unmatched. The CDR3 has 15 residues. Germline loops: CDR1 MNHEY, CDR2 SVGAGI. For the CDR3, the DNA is TGTGCCAGCAGTTACTGGGACAGGGGCACCTATGGCTACACCTTC. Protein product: CASSYWDRGTYGYTF.

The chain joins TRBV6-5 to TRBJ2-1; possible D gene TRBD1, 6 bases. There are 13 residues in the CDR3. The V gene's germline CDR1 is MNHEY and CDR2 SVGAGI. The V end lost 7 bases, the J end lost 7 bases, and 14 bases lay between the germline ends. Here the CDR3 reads CASNRQAGNEQFF. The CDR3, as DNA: TGTGCCAGCAACCGACAGGCCGGGAATGAGCAGTTCTTC.

CDR3 protein: CASSLGLRALKGEAFF. DNA for the CDR3: TGTGCCAGCAGCTTGGGACTTCGGGCCCTGAAGGGGGAAGCTTTCTTT. The chain uses TRBV5-6 and TRBJ1-1, with D perhaps matching TRBD1 (5 bases). V lost 0 bases and J 8 bases, leaving 20 bases between the germline ends. The germline gives CDR1 SGHDT, CDR2 YYEEEE. The CDR3 runs to 16 residues.

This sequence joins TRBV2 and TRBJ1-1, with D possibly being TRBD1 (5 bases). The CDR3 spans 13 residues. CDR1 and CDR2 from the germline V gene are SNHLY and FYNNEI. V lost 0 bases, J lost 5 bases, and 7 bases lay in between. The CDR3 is CASSEAGRTEAFF. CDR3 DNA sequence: TGTGCCAGCAGTGAAGCGGGGCGTACTGAAGCTTTCTTT.

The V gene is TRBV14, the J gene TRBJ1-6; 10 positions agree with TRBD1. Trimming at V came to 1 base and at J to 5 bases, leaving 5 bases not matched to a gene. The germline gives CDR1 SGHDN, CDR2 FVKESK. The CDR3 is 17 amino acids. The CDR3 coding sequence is TGTGCCAGCAGCCAAGGACCGGGGACAGGGGATAATTCACCCCTCCACTTT. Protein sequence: CASSQGPGTGDNSPLHF.

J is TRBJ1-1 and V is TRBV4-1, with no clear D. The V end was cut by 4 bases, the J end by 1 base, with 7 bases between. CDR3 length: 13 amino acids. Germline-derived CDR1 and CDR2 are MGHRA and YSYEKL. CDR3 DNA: TGCGCCAGCAGCCGTACAGAGAACACTGAAGCTTTCTTT. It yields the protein CASSRTENTEAFF.